This T cell receptor (beta chain) emerged from a study of control samples from healthy donors and cancer patients. CDR1 is KGHSH, CDR2 LQKENI, per germline. The CDR3 contains 15 residues. Trimming pared 2 bases from V and 2 bases from J, leaving 12 bases between. Profiling relied on immunoSEQ multiplex PCR, and the TCRdb table lists in-frame clones only, not all of them. The sample holds approximately 120,000 clones, roughly 92% seen once. Sequencing was performed on PBMCs. This chain joins TRBV18 and TRBJ1-2; a possible D gene is TRBD1 (6 bases). The TCR comes from an elderly man with head and neck cancer. CDR3 in DNA: TGTGCCAGCTCACCAAATGCCGGGACAAACTATGGCTACACCTTC. This translates into CASSPNAGTNYGYTF. Combining the CDR3 with reference TRBV18 and TRBJ1-2 gives the whole variable domain NAGVMQNPRHLVRRRGQEARLRCSPMKGHSHVYWYRQLPEEGLKFMVYLQKENIIDESGMPKERFSAEFPKEGPSILRIQQVVRGDSAAYFCASSPNAGTNYGYTFGSGTRLTVV.